In its sample, the clone carrying this T cell receptor beta chain was seen many times. Its antigen is unidentified. Each CDR3 protein gets one entry after TCRdb re-called the 5' RACE reads with MiXCR. This table has some 13,000 distinct CDR3 sequences, less than 4.5% appearing once. These data come from a study of spatial heterogeneity in lung cancer. Study context: Among detected sequences, beta-chain ones consistently exceeded alpha-chain ones in number. TCR transcript abundance in tumor regions was strongly correlated with the T cell module score obtained from matched bulk RNA-seq. Findings and limits, study-wide: Alpha chain coverage of tumor T cells was estimated at approximately 7%, and beta chain coverage at roughly 14%. It was found that expanded intratumoral alpha and beta TCR counts tracked tumor mutation counts.

The CDR3 sequence is 14 residues long. The V segment lost 5 bases and the J segment 4 bases; nucleotides outside the gene matches: 7. Looked up from germline, CDR1 is DFQATT and CDR2 is SNEGSKA (reference sequence). Specified time point: sample taken at primary tumor resection. The sequenced material consisted of unsorted whole RNA from tumor, nontumor lung or frozen PBMC. The specimen comprised lung tumor tissue, sampled at surgery. The clonotype originates from a male donor with early-stage non-small cell lung cancer. The genes are TRBV20-1 and TRBJ2-1, with 8 bases that match TRBD1. The CDR3 reads CSAQGQANYNEQFF. CDR3 coding DNA: TGCAGTGCTCAGGGACAGGCAAATTACAATGAGCAGTTCTTC.